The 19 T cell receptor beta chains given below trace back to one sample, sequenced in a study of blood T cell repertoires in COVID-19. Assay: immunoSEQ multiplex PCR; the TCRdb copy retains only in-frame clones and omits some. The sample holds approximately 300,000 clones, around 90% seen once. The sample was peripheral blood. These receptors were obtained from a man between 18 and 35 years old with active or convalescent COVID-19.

Written as DNA, the CDR3 is TGCGCCAGCAGCGCCAGACTAGCCAGTTACAATGAGCAGTTCTTC. It specifies CASSARLASYNEQFF. The V gene is TRBV10-1, the J gene TRBJ2-1; 7 nucleotides match TRBD2. The V segment lost 6 bases and the J segment 4 bases; nucleotides outside the gene matches: 9. Germline values: CDR1 WNHNN, CDR2 SYGVQD (reference sequence). The CDR3 spans 15 residues.

The CDR3 region has the DNA TGTGCCAGCTCACCACCGTTAAGAGACGAGCAGTACTTC. Its protein product is CASSPPLRDEQYF. This sequence joins TRBV18 and TRBJ2-7; D not certain. Trimming took off 0 bases at V and 5 bases at J, with 8 bases between the two ends. The CDR3 spans 13 residues. The germline gives CDR1 KGHSH, CDR2 LQKENI.

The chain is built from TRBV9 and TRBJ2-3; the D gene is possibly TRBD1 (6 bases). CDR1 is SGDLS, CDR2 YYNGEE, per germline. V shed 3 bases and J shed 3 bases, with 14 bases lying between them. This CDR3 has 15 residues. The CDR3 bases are TGTGCCAGCAGCGAAGAGGGGGTTCGGACAGATACGCAGTATTTT. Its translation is CASSEEGVRTDTQYF.

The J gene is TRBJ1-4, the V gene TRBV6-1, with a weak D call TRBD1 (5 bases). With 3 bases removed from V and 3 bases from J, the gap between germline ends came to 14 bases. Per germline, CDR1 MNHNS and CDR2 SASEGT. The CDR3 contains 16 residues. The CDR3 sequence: CASSESREEANEKLFF. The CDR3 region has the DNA TGTGCCAGCAGTGAGAGCAGGGAGGAAGCTAATGAAAAACTGTTTTTT.

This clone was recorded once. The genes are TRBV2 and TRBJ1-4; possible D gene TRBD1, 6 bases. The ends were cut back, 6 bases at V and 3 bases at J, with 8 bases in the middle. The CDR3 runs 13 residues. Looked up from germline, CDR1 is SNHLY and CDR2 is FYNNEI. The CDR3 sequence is CASRGTSNEKLFF. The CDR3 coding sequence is TGTGCCAGCAGGGGGACATCTAATGAAAAACTGTTTTTT.

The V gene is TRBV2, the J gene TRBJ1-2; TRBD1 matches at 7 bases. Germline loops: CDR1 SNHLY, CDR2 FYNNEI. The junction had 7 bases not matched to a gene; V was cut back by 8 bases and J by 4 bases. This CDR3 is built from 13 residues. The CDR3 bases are TGTGCCAGCGACAGGGAGCTAAGCTATGGCTACACCTTC. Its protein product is CASDRELSYGYTF.

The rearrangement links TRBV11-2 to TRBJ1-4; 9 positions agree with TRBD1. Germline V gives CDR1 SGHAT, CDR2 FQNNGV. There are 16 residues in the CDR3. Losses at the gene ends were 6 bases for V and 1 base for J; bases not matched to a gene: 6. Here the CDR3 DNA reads TGTGCCAGCAGACACGGACAGGGGAGAACTAATGAAAAACTGTTTTTT. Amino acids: CASRHGQGRTNEKLFF.

In DNA form, the CDR3 reads TGTGCCAGCAGCTTATTACGCGGGGGGGTCCGCACAGATACGCAGTATTTT. This gives the protein CASSLLRGGVRTDTQYF. The V call is TRBV7-2, the J call TRBJ2-3; 9 nucleotides agree with TRBD2. Germline loops: CDR1 SGHTA, CDR2 FQGNSA. V lost 2 bases to trimming and J lost 1 base; unmatched junction nucleotides: 7. The CDR3 runs to 17 residues.

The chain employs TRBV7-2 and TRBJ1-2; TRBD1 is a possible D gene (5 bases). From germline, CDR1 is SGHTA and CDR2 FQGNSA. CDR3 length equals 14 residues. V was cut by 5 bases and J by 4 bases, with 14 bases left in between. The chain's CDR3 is CASSVGTFGYGYTF. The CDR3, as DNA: TGTGCCAGCAGCGTCGGGACTTTCGGCTATGGCTACACCTTC.

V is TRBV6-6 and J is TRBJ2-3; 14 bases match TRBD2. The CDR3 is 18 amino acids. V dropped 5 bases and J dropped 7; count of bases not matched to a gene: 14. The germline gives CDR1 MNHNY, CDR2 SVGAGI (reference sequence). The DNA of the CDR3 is TGTGCCAGCAGTCATGGGACTAGCGGGAGTGGAGTGGGGTATACGCAGTATTTT. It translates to CASSHGTSGSGVGYTQYF.

The CDR3 loop reads CASSLGSSPLHF. Here the CDR3 DNA reads TGTGCCAGCAGTTTGGGGAGTTCACCCCTCCACTTT. The rearrangement joins TRBV12-3 or TRBV12-4 to TRBJ1-6, with D unclear. V was cut by 3 bases and J by 9 bases, with 6 bases left in between. This CDR3 has 12 residues.

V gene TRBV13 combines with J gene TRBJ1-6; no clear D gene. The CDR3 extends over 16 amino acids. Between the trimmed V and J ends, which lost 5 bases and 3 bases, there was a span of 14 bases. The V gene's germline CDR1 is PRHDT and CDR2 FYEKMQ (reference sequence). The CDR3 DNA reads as TGTGCCAGCAGCCTTCGAATTCCTAACTATAATTCACCCCTCCACTTT. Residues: CASSLRIPNYNSPLHF.

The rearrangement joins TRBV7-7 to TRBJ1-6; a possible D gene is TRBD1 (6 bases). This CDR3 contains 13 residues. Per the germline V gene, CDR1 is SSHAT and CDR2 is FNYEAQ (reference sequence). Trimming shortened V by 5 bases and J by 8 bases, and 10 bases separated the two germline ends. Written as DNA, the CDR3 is TGTGCCAGCAGCCAGGACAGAGATTCACCCCTCCACTTT. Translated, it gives CASSQDRDSPLHF.

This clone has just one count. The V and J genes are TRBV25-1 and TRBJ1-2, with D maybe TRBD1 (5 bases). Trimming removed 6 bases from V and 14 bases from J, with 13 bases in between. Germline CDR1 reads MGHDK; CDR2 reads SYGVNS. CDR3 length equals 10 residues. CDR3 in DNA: TGTGCCAGCAGCGGAGGGGCGGGTACCTTC. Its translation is CASSGGAGTF.

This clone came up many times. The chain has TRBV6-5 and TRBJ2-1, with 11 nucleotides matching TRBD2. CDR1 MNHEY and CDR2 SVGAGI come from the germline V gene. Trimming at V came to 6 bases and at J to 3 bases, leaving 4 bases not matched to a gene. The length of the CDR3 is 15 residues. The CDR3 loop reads CASSATSGDYNEQFF. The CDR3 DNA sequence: TGTGCCAGCAGCGCGACTAGCGGGGACTACAATGAGCAGTTCTTC.

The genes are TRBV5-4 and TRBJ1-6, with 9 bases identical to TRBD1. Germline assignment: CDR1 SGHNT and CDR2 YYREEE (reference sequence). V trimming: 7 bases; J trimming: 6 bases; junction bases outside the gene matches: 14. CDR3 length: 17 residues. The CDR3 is CASPIRTGQGTNSPLHF. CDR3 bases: TGTGCCAGCCCGATTCGGACGGGACAGGGTACTAATTCACCCCTCCACTTT.

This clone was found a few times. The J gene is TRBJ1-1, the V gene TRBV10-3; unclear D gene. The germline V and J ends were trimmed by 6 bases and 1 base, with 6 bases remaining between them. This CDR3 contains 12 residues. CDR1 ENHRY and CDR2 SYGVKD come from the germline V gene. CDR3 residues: CAIRAANTEAFF. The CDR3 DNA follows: TGTGCCATCAGGGCCGCGAACACTGAAGCTTTCTTT.

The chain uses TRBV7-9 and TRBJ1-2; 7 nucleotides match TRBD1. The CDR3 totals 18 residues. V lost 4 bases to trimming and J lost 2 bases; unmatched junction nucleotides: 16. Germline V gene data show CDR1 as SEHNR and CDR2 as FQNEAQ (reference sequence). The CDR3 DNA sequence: TGTGCCAGCAGCTCAAGAAAGGAGAGGGGGCTGCTAAACTATGGCTACACCTTC. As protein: CASSSRKERGLLNYGYTF.

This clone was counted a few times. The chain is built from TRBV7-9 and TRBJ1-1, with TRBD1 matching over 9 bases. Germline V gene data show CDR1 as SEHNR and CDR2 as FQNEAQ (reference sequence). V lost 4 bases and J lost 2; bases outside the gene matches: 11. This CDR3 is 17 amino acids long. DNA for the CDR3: TGTGCCAGCAGCTCTCCACTTGGACAGGGGTTCAACACTGAAGCTTTCTTT. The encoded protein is CASSSPLGQGFNTEAFF.